Included here is one T cell receptor (beta chain) sequence, with context. Its matching antigen is unknown. The sample belongs to a study of vaccination and CD4 T cells after COVID-19. Overall study context: The convalescents included six males and four females, and among them two were Hispanic while seven were Caucasian. In the control cultures, a CEFX pool, an HIV-1 Nef pool, or no peptide was supplied.

Treatment specified: roughly 10-day PBMC culture with coronavirus spike peptide pools or control peptides (ViraFEST assay). ViraFEST used peptide pools to expand antigen-specific T cells before TCR sequencing. Sequenced with the Oncomine TCR Beta short-read assay was DNA taken from cultured CD4+ T cells. CD4+ T cells were cultured, and genomic DNA was extracted from them. TCRdb independently ran MiXCR on the PCR reads; one entry per CDR3 protein. The sample contains 15,000 to 20,000 distinct CDR3 sequences, 60% to 80% of which appear only once. The sample was CD4+ T cells from blood, cultured in vitro. The sequence derives from a human donor who had recovered from COVID-19.

The chain's CDR3 is CASSYVGARTYEQYF. CDR3 DNA sequence: TGTGCCAGCAGTTACGTTGGGGCTAGGACCTACGAGCAGTACTTC. This rearrangement joins TRBV6-5 to TRBJ2-7; tentative D call: TRBD1 (5 bases). In germline, CDR1 is MNHEY, CDR2 SVGAGI. V was cut by 2 bases and J by 2 bases, with 13 bases left in between. This CDR3 contains 15 residues.